What follows are 11 T cell receptor beta chains derived from one specimen sequenced in a study of CD8+CD57+ T cells in acquired aplastic anemia. Genomic DNA, serving as template, underwent TCR beta VDJ and CDR3 profiling. TCRdb reprocessed the reads via MiXCR and lists one record per CDR3 protein. This repertoire shows about 81,000 distinct CDR3 sequences, less than 60% found once; its top ten account for approximately 62%. The sequencing sample was made of sorted CD4+, CD8+, or CD8+CD57+ T cells (not recorded which) from PBMCs. Receptors were obtained from a human donor in good health, serving as a control.

V and J are TRBV12-5 and TRBJ1-2; no firm D call. The CDR3 has 15 amino acids. Germline CDR1 reads LGHNT; CDR2 reads FRNRAP. With 1 base removed from V and 7 bases from J, the gap between germline ends came to 16 bases. CDR3 bases: TGTGCTAGTGGTTTGGGATCGACAAGGTGGGGTGGCTACACCTTC. Translated, it gives CASGLGSTRWGGYTF.

This sequence joins TRBV20-1 and TRBJ2-7, with 7 bases identical to TRBD2. The CDR3 length is 12 residues. V was clipped by 3 bases and J by 4 bases; unmatched bases: 3. Germline CDR1 and CDR2: DFQATT and SNEGSKA (reference sequence). CDR3 bases: TGCAGTGCTAGGCGGGAGCGGTACGAGCAGTACTTC. It specifies CSARRERYEQYF.

This chain joins TRBV29-1 and TRBJ2-5; D remains ambiguous. Trimming pared 5 bases from V and 2 bases from J, leaving 9 bases between. Germline V gene sequence: CDR1 SQVTM, CDR2 ANQGSEA. The CDR3 extends over 12 amino acids. The CDR3 loop reads CSVRWGQETQYF. CDR3 in DNA: TGCAGCGTTCGGTGGGGACAAGAGACCCAGTACTTC. Combining the CDR3 with reference TRBV29-1 and TRBJ2-5 gives the whole variable domain SAVISQKPSRDICQRGTSLTIQCQVDSQVTMMFWYRQQPGQSLTLIATANQGSEATYESGFVIDKFPISRPNLTFSTLTVSNMSPEDSSIYLCSVRWGQETQYFGPGTRLLVL.

The V call is TRBV2, the J call TRBJ1-1; D possibly corresponds to TRBD1 (5 bases). The ends were cut back, 10 bases at V and 4 bases at J, with 22 bases in the middle. From germline, CDR1 is SNHLY and CDR2 FYNNEI. This CDR3 contains 15 residues. The CDR3 spells CATLPLLSGGTEAFF. The CDR3 nucleotides are TGTGCCACTCTTCCCCTCTTATCTGGGGGCACTGAAGCTTTCTTT.

This clonotype was observed a handful of times. The chain links TRBV2 to TRBJ2-2; D remains unclear. The germline gives CDR1 SNHLY, CDR2 FYNNEI. CDR3 length: 10 amino acids. With 8 bases removed from V and 5 bases from J, the gap between germline ends came to 3 bases. Written as DNA, the CDR3 is TGTGCCAGCGGTACCGGGGAGCTGTTTTTT. Encoded protein: CASGTGELFF. Using reference TRBV2 and TRBJ2-2 for the parts outside the CDR3, the full variable domain is EPEVTQTPSHQVTQMGQEVILRCVPISNHLYFYWYRQILGQKVEFLVSFYNNEISEKSEIFDDQFSVERPDGSNFTLKIRSTKLEDSAMYFCASGTGELFFGEGSRLTVL.

This clonotype was found many times. The chain combines TRBV19 with TRBJ1-2, with TRBD1 identical over 11 bases. CDR1 and CDR2 (germline): LNHDA, SQIVND (reference sequence). Trimming cost V 3 bases and J 1 base; bases outside gene matches: 7. The CDR3 has 17 residues. The CDR3 spells CASSIRDRGIGNYGYTF. CDR3 DNA sequence: TGTGCCAGTAGTATCCGGGACAGGGGGATAGGTAACTATGGCTACACCTTC. Using reference TRBV19 and TRBJ1-2 for the parts outside the CDR3, the full variable domain is DGGITQSPKYLFRKEGQNVTLSCEQNLNHDAMYWYRQDPGQGLRLIYYSQIVNDFQKGDIAEGYSVSREKKESFPLTVTSAQKNPTAFYLCASSIRDRGIGNYGYTFGSGTRLTVV.

This clonotype was seen at least ten times. For the CDR3, the DNA is TGTGCCAGCAGCTCCGGGACAGGGGGCGATTACCGAGAGACCCAGTACTTC. Protein product: CASSSGTGGDYRETQYF. The chain combines TRBV7-9 with TRBJ2-5, with 12 bases fitting TRBD1. The CDR3 runs to 17 residues. The trim removed 4 bases at V and 4 bases at J, leaving 10 bases unmatched. Germline loops: CDR1 SEHNR, CDR2 FQNEAQ (reference sequence).

This chain uses TRBV12-5 with TRBJ1-1, with D hard to call. The CDR3 is 13 residues long. CDR1 and CDR2 (germline): LGHNT, FRNRAP. Trimming pared 1 base from V and 4 bases from J, leaving 7 bases between. CDR3: CASGLDPGTEAFF. The CDR3 DNA reads TGTGCTAGTGGTTTGGACCCGGGCACTGAAGCTTTCTTT.

The CDR3 DNA reads as TGTGCCAGCAGTGAGTGGGACAGGGCATCGGCCCAGTACTTC. It codes for CASSEWDRASAQYF. This chain joins TRBV2 and TRBJ2-5; 9 positions agree with TRBD1. Looked up from germline, CDR1 is SNHLY and CDR2 is FYNNEI. The junction had 8 bases not matched to a gene; V was cut back by 3 bases and J by 9 bases. The CDR3 has 14 residues.

The chain has TRBV7-9 and TRBJ2-7; 7 bases map to TRBD2. The CDR3 consists of 13 residues. Germline V gives CDR1 SEHNR, CDR2 FQNEAQ (reference sequence). V was clipped by 3 bases and J by 4 bases; unmatched bases: 3. The CDR3 DNA sequence: TGTGCCAGCAGCTTGCGGGAGCGGTACGAGCAGTACTTC. Translating gives CASSLRERYEQYF. The full variable domain, in which reference TRBV7-9 and TRBJ2-7 provide the parts outside the CDR3, is DTGVSQNPRHKITKRGQNVTFRCDPISEHNRLYWYRQTLGQGPEFLTYFQNEAQLEKSRLLSDRFSAERPKGSFSTLEIQRTEQGDSAMYLCASSLRERYEQYFGPGTRLTVT.

The rearrangement uses TRBV2 and TRBJ1-3; D may be TRBD1 (5 bases). Germline V lookup: CDR1 SNHLY, CDR2 FYNNEI. V shed 5 bases and J shed 0 bases, with 8 bases lying between them. The CDR3 runs to 14 residues. CDR3 region: CASSLQASGNTIYF. DNA of the CDR3: TGTGCCAGCAGTTTACAGGCCTCTGGAAACACCATATATTTT.